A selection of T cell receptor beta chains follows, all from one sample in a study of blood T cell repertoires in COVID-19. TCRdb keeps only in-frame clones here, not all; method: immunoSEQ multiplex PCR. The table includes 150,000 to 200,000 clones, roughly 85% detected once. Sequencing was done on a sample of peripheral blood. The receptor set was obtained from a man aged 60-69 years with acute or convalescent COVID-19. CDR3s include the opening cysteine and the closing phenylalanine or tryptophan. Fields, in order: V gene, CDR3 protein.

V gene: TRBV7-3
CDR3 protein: CASSPSGETYEQYF

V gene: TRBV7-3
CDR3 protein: CASSLGQGSPLHF

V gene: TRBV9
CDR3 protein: CASSVLGAGGLSRDNEQFF

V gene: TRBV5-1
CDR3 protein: CASSLDSGPGNSPLHF

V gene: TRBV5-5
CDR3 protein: CASSLSTRSYNEQFF

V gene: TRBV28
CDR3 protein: CASSPHETDNYGYTF

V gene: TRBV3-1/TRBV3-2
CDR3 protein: CASSPSGTPKAFF

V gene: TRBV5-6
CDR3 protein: CASSLGLYTGELFF

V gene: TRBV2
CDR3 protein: CASSLQTGTGELFF

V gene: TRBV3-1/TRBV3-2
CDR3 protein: CASSPKQGSGANVLTF

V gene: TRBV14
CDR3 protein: CASSQTLGTAGNTIYF

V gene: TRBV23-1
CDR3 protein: CASSQSGGPETQYF

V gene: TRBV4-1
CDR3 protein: CASSQDHGTGVWEQYF

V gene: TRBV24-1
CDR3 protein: CATSDPGDVYTF

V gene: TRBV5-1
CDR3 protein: CASSRVRTTYNEQFF

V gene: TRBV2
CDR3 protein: CASKGQGQETQYF

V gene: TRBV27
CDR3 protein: CASSLRPGLAGGSSYEQYF

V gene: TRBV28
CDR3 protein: CASRHTGGLYNEQFF

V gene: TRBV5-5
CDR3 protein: CASSRTSGRGYEQYF

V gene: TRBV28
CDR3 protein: CASTTLRRALDEQYF

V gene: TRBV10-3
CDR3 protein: CAISESNPQGGGQPQHF

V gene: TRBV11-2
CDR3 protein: CASSFLNEQFF